This T cell receptor (beta chain) was profiled in a study of beta chain features in type 1 diabetes. Overall study results and limits: Fewer insertions but more deletions were seen at VDJ junctions in type 1 diabetes patients. The study found that naive, central memory and Treg TCRB repertoires appeared more similar in patients than in healthy donors.

Concerning this clone itself: Its antigen is currently unknown.

The junction had 10 bases not matched to a gene; V was cut back by 4 bases and J by 7 bases. The germline V gene has CDR1 LNHNV and CDR2 YYDKDF (reference sequence). This CDR3 contains 15 residues. Expressed TCRB transcripts were sequenced because the entire RNA isolate underwent reverse transcription. Repertoires were generated with immunoSEQ multiplex PCR, while TCRdb's copy carries only in-frame clones and drops some. The table shows 850,000 to 900,000 clones, with 15% to 20% occurring only once. The sequencing input was naive CD4+ T cells from blood. The V gene is TRBV15, the J gene TRBJ2-1, with 7 bases lining up with TRBD1. This sequence originates from a woman under 30 in good health. In nucleotides, the CDR3 is TGTGCCACCAGCACTGACAGGGTTATTATGAATGAGCAGTTCTTC. It is translated as CATSTDRVIMNEQFF.